The rows below give T cell receptor beta chains drawn from one sample of a study of shared clonotypes between healthy human individuals. TCRdb's copy holds only in-frame clones and misses some; the assay was immunoSEQ multiplex PCR. The repertoire includes approximately 720,000 clones, more than 70% of them detected once, and 1.8% sits in the top ten. Material for sequencing was memory CD4+ T cells sorted from blood. The receptors were gathered from a woman aged 30 to 39 in good health. Both conserved end residues are part of each CDR3. The D gene is left open where the match is weak. Expanded clones are given a class, and other clones once, few, many or no size at all.

j_gene | abundance | d_gene | v_gene | CDR3aa | CDR3nt
TRBJ2-1 | - | TRBD2 | TRBV28 | CASSSATSGSYNEQFF | TGTGCCAGCAGTTCCGCGACTAGCGGGAGCTACAATGAGCAGTTCTTC
TRBJ2-1 | few | TRBD2 | TRBV18 | CASSPPGTSIGEQFF | TGTGCCAGCTCACCCCCCGGGACTAGCATTGGTGAGCAGTTCTTC
TRBJ2-1 | - | TRBD1 | TRBV18 | CASSQGADEQFF | TGTGCCAGCTCACAGGGGGCGGATGAGCAGTTCTTC
TRBJ1-3 | - | - | TRBV7-2 | CASSSKGTIGTIYF | TGTGCCAGCAGCTCGAAGGGAACGATCGGCACCATATATTTT
TRBJ1-1 | few | - | TRBV2 | CASSEQEEAFF | TGTGCCAGCAGTGAGCAGGAAGAAGCTTTCTTT
TRBJ2-3 | - | TRBD1 | TRBV4-1 | CASSQVLGQGADTQYF | TGCGCCAGCAGCCAAGTTCTGGGACAGGGCGCAGATACGCAGTATTTT
TRBJ1-1 | - | TRBD1 | TRBV7-9 | CASSYGTAKTYLNTEAFF | TGTGCCAGCAGTTACGGGACAGCAAAAACTTACCTGAACACTGAAGCTTTCTTT
TRBJ1-2 | - | - | TRBV4-1 | CASSQAITGEKYGYTF | TGCGCCAGCAGCCAAGCAATAACCGGAGAGAAGTATGGCTACACCTTC
TRBJ2-7 | - | TRBD1 | TRBV7-6 | CASSRQGLQSEQYF | TGTGCCAGCAGCCGACAGGGTCTTCAATCCGAGCAGTACTTC
TRBJ2-3 | - | - | TRBV7-3 | CASSSLGTSTDTQYF | TGTGCCAGCAGCTCCCTTGGGACAAGCACAGATACGCAGTATTTT
TRBJ2-7 | many | TRBD2 | TRBV4-1 | CASSSSGRAGEQYF | TGCGCCAGCTCCTCTAGCGGGAGGGCGGGCGAGCAGTACTTC
TRBJ2-1 | - | - | TRBV30 | CAWRSLANEQFF | TGTGCCTGGAGGTCACTAGCCAATGAGCAGTTCTTC
TRBJ1-1 | - | - | TRBV18 | CASSPPGQMNTEAFF | TGTGCCAGCTCACCACCGGGGCAGATGAACACTGAAGCTTTCTTT
TRBJ1-4 | - | - | TRBV6-1 | CATFRTFNEKLFF | TGTGCCACCTTCCGAACATTTAATGAAAAACTGTTTTTT
TRBJ1-2 | - | - | TRBV30 | CAWSVQQGLRGGYTF | TGTGCCTGGAGTGTACAACAAGGGTTAAGGGGTGGCTACACCTTC
TRBJ1-5 | - | - | TRBV4-1 | CASSQEERINQPQHF | TGCGCCAGCAGCCAAGAAGAAAGGATCAATCAGCCCCAGCATTTT
TRBJ2-7 | few | TRBD1 | TRBV11-2 | CASSHGTGTYEQYF | TGTGCCAGCAGCCACGGGACAGGCACCTACGAGCAGTACTTC
TRBJ2-3 | - | - | TRBV6-4 | CASAGEATDTQYF | TGTGCCAGCGCCGGGGAAGCCACAGATACGCAGTATTTT